This entry lists 9 T cell receptor beta chains sequenced from one sample in a study of blood T cells in healthy people across ages (dated by TCRdb to the mid-2010s). Receptor amplification or capture employed 5' RACE. The instrument given in TCRdb is Illumina HiSeq 2500. A second roughly 6 to 11 cycle PCR used a sample-barcoded 5' primer and a J-beta primer mix. In-frame beta chains were kept once TCRdb had trimmed the public reads at Q25 with fastp and called clones with MiXCR. CDR3 protein duplicates are merged, each entry listing the most common genes and DNA. Here the sample has 600,000 or so distinct CDR3 sequences; around 20% occur a single time. Roughly 3.6% of the sample is in the top ten clones. The sample comprised blood. All receptors come from a man between 70 and 80 years old in good health.

The gene calls are TRBV6-5 and TRBJ2-7; 7 bases fit TRBD2. This CDR3 has 14 amino acids. The trim removed 7 bases at V and 3 bases at J, leaving 9 bases unmatched. Per germline, CDR1 MNHEY and CDR2 SVGAGI. The CDR3 protein is CASTPAAGDYEQYF. The CDR3, as DNA: TGTGCCAGCACTCCGGCGGCGGGGGACTACGAGCAGTACTTC.

The chain recombines TRBV9 with TRBJ2-2; the D is unclear. Germline CDR1 and CDR2: SGDLS and YYNGEE. This CDR3 is 14 amino acids long. Deletions cut 2 bases from V and 0 bases from J, with 5 bases between. The CDR3 sequence is CASSVSANTGELFF. Written as DNA, the CDR3 is TGTGCCAGCAGCGTCAGCGCGAACACCGGGGAGCTGTTTTTT.

The chain carries TRBV12-3 or TRBV12-4 and TRBJ2-7, with 9 bases identical to TRBD1. The V and J ends lost 7 bases and 4 bases, in that order; junction bases with no gene match: 8. The CDR3 covers 14 residues. CDR3 in DNA: TGTGCCAGCAACCCGGGACAGGGACCTTACGAGCAGTACTTC. It codes for CASNPGQGPYEQYF.

The chain has TRBV5-1 and TRBJ2-1; 12 nucleotides agree with TRBD2. CDR1 is SGHRS, CDR2 YFSETQ, per germline. J gave up 3 bases and V 5 bases, and 9 bases lay outside the gene matches. The length of the CDR3 is 17 residues. The DNA of the CDR3 is TGCGCCAGCAGGCGGACTAGCGGGACGTCGTTCTACAATGAGCAGTTCTTC. Its protein is CASRRTSGTSFYNEQFF.

V gene TRBV20-1 combines with J gene TRBJ2-5; D is undetermined. This CDR3 spans 11 amino acids. Germline V gene sequence: CDR1 DFQATT, CDR2 SNEGSKA (reference sequence). V gave up 3 bases and J gave up 3 bases, with 5 bases separating them. For the CDR3, the DNA is TGCAGTGCTAGCATTGAAGAGACCCAGTACTTC. Translated: CSASIEETQYF.

The chain links TRBV27 to TRBJ1-1; no firm D call. The ends were cut back, 5 bases at V and 1 base at J, with 14 bases in the middle. Per the germline V gene, CDR1 is MNHEY and CDR2 is SMNVEV (reference sequence). The CDR3 covers 15 residues. CDR3 DNA sequence: TGTGCCAGCAGTCCACCTGACAACAAGAACACTGAAGCTTTCTTT. Translated, it gives CASSPPDNKNTEAFF.

This sequence joins TRBV28 and TRBJ2-4; no firm D call. CDR3 length: 16 residues. Germline values: CDR1 MDHEN, CDR2 SYDVKM. Trimming removed 3 bases at V and 0 bases at J, with 12 bases between. CDR3 residues: CASSFALNLAKNIQYF. CDR3 DNA sequence: TGTGCCAGCAGTTTTGCCCTCAATCTAGCCAAAAACATTCAGTACTTC.

The chain recombines TRBV7-3 with TRBJ2-2; D is undetermined. Trimming pared 4 bases from V and 0 bases from J, leaving 12 bases between. The CDR3 contains 16 residues. The germline gives CDR1 SGHTA, CDR2 FQGTGA. For the CDR3, the DNA is TGTGCCAGCAGCTCGACAAGCGCGTCGAACACCGGGGAGCTGTTTTTT. This sequence encodes CASSSTSASNTGELFF.

This clonotype was observed a few times. CDR3 in amino acids: CASKYSPSSYEQYF. The DNA for the CDR3 is TGTGCCAGCAAGTATAGTCCCAGCTCCTACGAGCAGTACTTC. V and J are TRBV6-1 and TRBJ2-7; D is unclear. The CDR3 sequence is 14 residues long. V lost 7 bases and J lost 0, with 13 bases in between. CDR1 and CDR2 from the germline V gene are MNHNS and SASEGT.